The TCR beta chain under discussion was sequenced for a study of shared clonotypes between healthy human individuals. The protocol was immunoSEQ multiplex PCR, while the TCRdb copy is restricted to in-frame clones and leaves out a portion. The sample has 2 million to 2.5 million clones; roughly 94% are singletons. CDR3 length: 16 amino acids. With V trimmed by 5 bases and J by 5 bases, 7 bases remained unmatched. Germline V gene sequence: CDR1 SEHNR, CDR2 FQNEAQ (reference sequence). Comments on this clone: Its antigen is currently unknown.

Findings of the study overall: Richness estimates generally favored naive over memory subsets. Clonotypes shared by all four donors outscored non-shared clonotypes in generation probability.

The chain links TRBV7-9 to TRBJ2-3; TRBD2 agrees at 13 bases. Sequenced input: naive CD4+ T cells sorted from blood. The subset was: CD45RA+ positively selected. This TCR was recovered from a man aged 18 to 30 in good health. In nucleotides, the CDR3 is TGTGCCAGCAGCATGAAGGGACTAGCGGGAAGAGATACGCAGTATTTT. Translating it yields CASSMKGLAGRDTQYF.